Presented here are 15 T cell receptor beta chains from one specimen sequenced in a study of blood T cell repertoires in COVID-19. Assay used: immunoSEQ multiplex PCR; TCRdb lists only in-frame clones, some missing. The sample has 95,000 or so clones; around 90% are singletons. Sequences were obtained from peripheral blood. The receptors derive from a woman in her 70s with acute or convalescent COVID-19.

J is TRBJ1-4 and V is TRBV5-8; a weak D match, TRBD1 (6 bases). Germline loops: CDR1 SGHTS, CDR2 YDEGEE. CDR3 size: 15 residues. V was pared by 4 bases and J by 1 base, with 11 bases between. The CDR3 coding sequence is TGTGCCAGCAGCCTGAGCAGGGGAACTAATGAAAAACTGTTTTTT. Residues: CASSLSRGTNEKLFF.

The chain recombines TRBV12-5 with TRBJ2-2, with 9 nucleotides matching TRBD1. The CDR3 is 15 residues long. The V gene end was trimmed by 5 bases and the J gene end by 5 bases; junction bases not matched to a gene: 6. Germline loops: CDR1 LGHNT, CDR2 FRNRAP. This CDR3 reads CASGVTGQGTGELFF. The CDR3 DNA is TGTGCTAGTGGTGTGACCGGACAGGGGACCGGGGAGCTGTTTTTT.

The V call is TRBV12-3 or TRBV12-4, the J call TRBJ2-1; D is unresolved. The CDR3 extends over 13 amino acids. Trimming pared 6 bases from V and 2 bases from J, leaving 8 bases between. The CDR3: CASRSDTYNEQFF. The DNA of the CDR3 is TGTGCCAGCAGGTCAGACACCTACAATGAGCAGTTCTTC.

As DNA, the CDR3 is TGCAGCGTAAAAACAGGGGCTATCTCGGGAGCTGGAAACATTCAGTACTTC. Amino acids: CSVKTGAISGAGNIQYF. The chain employs TRBV29-1 and TRBJ2-4; a possible D gene is TRBD1 (7 bases). CDR3 length equals 17 residues. Germline CDR1 and CDR2: SQVTM and ANQGSEA. V lost 6 bases, J lost 6 bases, and 27 bases lay in between.

DNA of the CDR3: TGTGCCAGCAGGGTAGGGGAATTGGAGACCCAGTACTTC. Translation gives CASRVGELETQYF. V and J are TRBV14 and TRBJ2-5; a weak D match, TRBD1 (5 bases). The CDR3 totals 13 residues. Between the trimmed V and J ends, which lost 6 bases and 5 bases, there was a span of 13 bases. Looked up from germline, CDR1 is SGHDN and CDR2 is FVKESK. Complete variable domain (other parts from reference TRBV14 and TRBJ2-5): EAGVTQFPSHSVIEKGQTVTLRCDPISGHDNLYWYRRVMGKEIKFLLHFVKESKQDESGMPNNRFLAERTGGTYSTLKVQPAELEDSGVYFCASRVGELETQYFGPGTRLLVL.

The CDR3 bases are TGTGCCAGCAGCCGATCGAGCGGGGCCCGCACAGATACGCAGTATTTT. Translating it yields CASSRSSGARTDTQYF. The genes are TRBV4-2 and TRBJ2-3; TRBD2 matches 7 bases. V gave up 4 bases and J gave up 1 base; unmatched junction bases: 8. CDR1 is LGHNA, CDR2 YNFKEQ, per germline. The CDR3 length is 16 residues.

The V call is TRBV5-4, the J call TRBJ1-1; the match to TRBD1 covers 7 bases. The germline gives CDR1 SGHNT, CDR2 YYREEE (reference sequence). The CDR3 sequence is 15 residues long. The trim removed 4 bases at V and 6 bases at J, leaving 12 bases unmatched. CDR3 protein: CASSRKDRVLSEAFF. The CDR3 coding sequence is TGTGCCAGCAGCAGAAAAGACAGGGTCCTCTCTGAAGCTTTCTTT.

This clone appeared once. The CDR3 DNA reads TGTGCCAGCAGGTTGGGGACAGGAGAAGAGACCCAGTACTTC. It translates to CASRLGTGEETQYF. The rearrangement uses TRBV7-6 and TRBJ2-5, with 8 bases identical to TRBD1. This CDR3 has 14 residues. V lost 6 bases to trimming and J lost 3 bases; unmatched junction nucleotides: 6. Germline loops: CDR1 SGHVS, CDR2 FNYEAQ.

The chain combines TRBV12-5 with TRBJ2-3; 10 bases agree with TRBD1. V gave up 6 bases and J gave up 1 base; unmatched junction bases: 7. The V gene's germline CDR1 is LGHNT and CDR2 FRNRAP. This CDR3 region has 16 residues. The DNA for the CDR3 is TGTGCTAGTGGCTTCGGACAGGGGGGTCGCACAGATACGCAGTATTTT. Its protein is CASGFGQGGRTDTQYF.

The rearrangement uses TRBV18 and TRBJ2-5, with a tentative D call TRBD2 (5 bases). In germline, CDR1 is KGHSH, CDR2 LQKENI. The CDR3 loop spans 16 amino acids. The germline V and J ends were trimmed by 6 bases and 3 bases, with 20 bases remaining between them. CDR3 amino acids: CASSPWARRQEETQYF. CDR3 DNA sequence: TGTGCCAGCTCCCCATGGGCTAGGAGGCAGGAAGAGACCCAGTACTTC.

The chain combines TRBV19 with TRBJ2-3, with 9 positions matching TRBD2. CDR1 is LNHDA and CDR2 is SQIVND in the germline V gene (reference sequence). The J segment lost 0 bases and the V segment lost 10 bases, leaving 5 bases of the junction unmatched. The CDR3 runs to 14 residues. CDR3 amino acids: CATGTSFSTDTQYF. CDR3 DNA: TGTGCCACCGGGACTAGCTTCAGCACAGATACGCAGTATTTT. Full variable domain (remainder filled in from reference TRBV19 and TRBJ2-3): DGGITQSPKYLFRKEGQNVTLSCEQNLNHDAMYWYRQDPGQGLRLIYYSQIVNDFQKGDIAEGYSVSREKKESFPLTVTSAQKNPTAFYLCATGTSFSTDTQYFGPGTRLTVL.

The chain combines TRBV28 with TRBJ1-1; D perhaps matches TRBD1 (5 bases). The CDR3 contains 15 residues. Germline lookup yields CDR1 MDHEN and CDR2 SYDVKM. V was shortened by 6 bases and J by 1 base, with 15 bases between the two germline ends. CDR3 DNA: TGTGCCAGCAGCTCCCGCGCGGGGGGGAACACTGAAGCTTTCTTT. It encodes CASSSRAGGNTEAFF. Variable domain in full (rest from reference TRBV28 and TRBJ1-1): DVKVTQSSRYLVKRTGEKVFLECVQDMDHENMFWYRQDPGLGLRLIYFSYDVKMKEKGDIPEGYSVSREKKERFSLILESASTNQTSMYLCASSSRAGGNTEAFFGQGTRLTVV.

The chain combines TRBV2 with TRBJ2-7; 11 bases align to TRBD1. CDR3 size: 15 residues. Germline values: CDR1 SNHLY, CDR2 FYNNEI. V was clipped by 5 bases and J by 6 bases; unmatched bases: 9. As DNA, the CDR3 is TGTGCCAGCAGTCCACGGACAGGGGGCAGGTTCGAGCAGTACGTC. Protein sequence: CASSPRTGGRFEQYV.

This clone has a single count. V usage is TRBV14 and J usage is TRBJ2-3; D might be TRBD1 (6 bases). Germline V gene lookup returns CDR1 SGHDN and CDR2 FVKESK. The CDR3 sequence is 13 residues long. V lost 5 bases and J lost 0, with 6 bases in between. CDR3 region: CASSGQSTDTQYF. For the CDR3, the DNA is TGTGCCAGCAGCGGACAGAGCACAGATACGCAGTATTTT. Variable domain in full (rest from reference TRBV14 and TRBJ2-3): EAGVTQFPSHSVIEKGQTVTLRCDPISGHDNLYWYRRVMGKEIKFLLHFVKESKQDESGMPNNRFLAERTGGTYSTLKVQPAELEDSGVYFCASSGQSTDTQYFGPGTRLTVL.

J is TRBJ2-7 and V is TRBV11-3; D is undetermined. The CDR3 extends over 16 amino acids. In germline, CDR1 is SGHNT, CDR2 YENEEA. V lost 6 bases to trimming and J lost 2 bases, with 20 bases between them. CDR3 sequence (DNA): TGTGCCAGCAGGTATTCCTCGGCGGCCCGAACCTACGAGCAGTACGTC. Its translation: CASRYSSAARTYEQYV.